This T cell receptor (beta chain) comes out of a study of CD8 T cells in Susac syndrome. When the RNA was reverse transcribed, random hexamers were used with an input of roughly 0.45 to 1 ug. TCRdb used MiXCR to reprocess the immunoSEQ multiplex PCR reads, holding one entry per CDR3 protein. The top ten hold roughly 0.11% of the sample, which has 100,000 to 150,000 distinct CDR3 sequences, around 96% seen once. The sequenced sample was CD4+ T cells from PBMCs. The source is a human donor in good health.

This CDR3 reads CASSQLGSGANVLTF. For the CDR3, the DNA is TGTGCCAGCAGCCAATTGGGGTCTGGGGCCAACGTCCTGACTTTC. This rearrangement joins TRBV14 to TRBJ2-6; D is unresolved. Deletions cut 2 bases from V and 1 base from J, with 6 bases between. The CDR3 runs to 15 residues. Germline CDR1 is SGHDN and CDR2 is FVKESK. The complete variable domain, with remaining parts taken from reference TRBV14 and TRBJ2-6, reads EAGVTQFPSHSVIEKGQTVTLRCDPISGHDNLYWYRRVMGKEIKFLLHFVKESKQDESGMPNNRFLAERTGGTYSTLKVQPAELEDSGVYFCASSQLGSGANVLTFGAGSRLTVL.